The 5 T cell receptor beta chains in this list originate from one sample, sequenced in a study of T cells expressing NK-cell markers. TCRdb processed the 5' RACE reads again and assigns one entry to each CDR3 protein, with no DNA. This listing includes about 260,000 distinct CDR3 sequences. What was sequenced was blood T cells: a sorted CD56 or NKG2C T cell subset, CD4+ or CD8+ T cells, or bulk PBMC T cells (not recorded which). The receptors come from a man between 18 and 35 years old in good health.

The V gene is TRBV7-6, the J gene TRBJ2-2; TCRdb reports TRBD1, a call that lacks DNA to check it against. The CDR3 is made up of 15 amino acids. Looked up from germline, CDR1 is SGHVS and CDR2 is FNYEAQ. CDR3: CASSPAQGVAGELFF.

This chain joins TRBV6-5 and TRBJ2-1; the D call of TRBD2 rests on TCRdb alone, since no DNA is present to check it. The CDR3 covers 17 residues. The V gene's germline CDR1 is MNHEY and CDR2 SVGAGI. CDR3 in amino acids: CASSFPIAGVTYNEQFF.

The rearrangement links TRBV20-1 to TRBJ2-3; without DNA, the TCRdb call of TRBD2 cannot be checked. CDR3 length: 12 amino acids. Germline assignment: CDR1 DFQATT and CDR2 SNEGSKA (reference sequence). The CDR3 spells CSARAPTDTQYF.

This rearrangement joins TRBV5-1 to TRBJ2-5; checking the TCRdb D call of TRBD2 is not possible without DNA. The CDR3 sequence is 16 residues long. Per the germline V gene, CDR1 is SGHRS and CDR2 is YFSETQ. This chain's CDR3 is CASSKRPGLAGDPQYF.

The chain links TRBV7-2 to TRBJ1-4; TCRdb's D gene call, TRBD1, goes unchecked for lack of DNA. Germline V gene lookup returns CDR1 SGHTA and CDR2 FQGNSA. The CDR3 is 12 residues long. CDR3 sequence reads: CASSYDRGKLFF.